The 25 T cell receptor beta chains in this list originate from one sample, sequenced in a study of T cells in Graves' hyperthyroidism and ophthalmopathy. What was amplified from RNA transcripts were TCR beta CDR3 regions. A first-round RT-PCR of the TCR CDR3 used the HTBI primer set. MiXCR, applied by TCRdb to the multiplex PCR reads, yields one record per CDR3 protein. The data hold about 680,000 distinct CDR3 sequences, with roughly 32% observed a single time. Input material: blood. All receptors derive from a woman between 40 and 55 years old with Graves' hyperthyroidism.

This clonotype was observed a handful of times. This sequence joins TRBV7-4 and TRBJ2-1; D might be TRBD1 (5 bases). Trimming stripped 3 bases from V and 10 bases from J, with 16 bases between. CDR1 is SGHVT and CDR2 is SQSDAQ in the germline V gene. This CDR3 is built from 14 residues. The CDR3 DNA is TGTGCCAGCAGCTTGATTGGGGAAAGGGGCGAGCAGTTCTTC. This codes for CASSLIGERGEQFF.

This chain joins TRBV14 and TRBJ2-7; D might be TRBD1 (6 bases). The germline V and J ends were trimmed by 2 bases and 6 bases, with 14 bases remaining between them. CDR3 length: 14 residues. CDR1 is SGHDN, CDR2 FVKESK, per germline. The DNA of the CDR3 is TGTGCCAGCAGCCAAAGACAGGTACGCTGCGAGCAGTACTTC. It encodes CASSQRQVRCEQYF.

This clonotype was counted a few times. V and J are TRBV12-3 or TRBV12-4 and TRBJ2-5; 12 bases fit TRBD1. This CDR3 contains 17 residues. With V trimmed by 6 bases and J by 4 bases, 12 bases remained unmatched. The CDR3 protein is CASSPGGTGGGLETQYF. The CDR3 coding sequence is TGTGCCAGCAGCCCCGGTGGGACAGGGGGCGGGTTAGAGACCCAGTACTTC.

The chain couples TRBV19 to TRBJ2-5, with D hard to call. Trimming removed 5 bases from V and 1 base from J, with 11 bases in between. Germline V gene data show CDR1 as LNHDA and CDR2 as SQIVND (reference sequence). The CDR3 extends over 14 amino acids. The CDR3: CASSPNRAQETQYF. As DNA, the CDR3 is TGTGCCAGTAGTCCGAACCGAGCCCAAGAGACCCAGTACTTC.

This clonotype was counted only a few times. The chain carries TRBV6-5 and TRBJ2-5; D might be TRBD2 (6 bases). Germline CDR1 MNHEY, CDR2 SVGAGI. Trimming stripped 4 bases from V and 1 base from J, with 13 bases between. The CDR3 contains 15 residues. CDR3 residues: CASSFGSPPQETQYF. The CDR3 DNA sequence: TGTGCCAGCAGTTTCGGGAGCCCCCCCCAAGAGACCCAGTACTTC.

This clonotype showed up just a few times. V usage is TRBV7-2 and J usage is TRBJ1-1; D remains ambiguous. This CDR3 is 14 amino acids long. Germline CDR1 reads SGHTA; CDR2 reads FQGNSA. Trimming removed 1 base from V and 7 bases from J, with 13 bases in between. Here the CDR3 reads CASSLDITVGEAFF. Here the CDR3 DNA reads TGTGCCAGCAGCTTAGATATTACAGTCGGTGAAGCTTTCTTT.

The chain combines TRBV10-3 with TRBJ1-2, with a possible D match to TRBD1 (5 bases). Trimming took off 8 bases at V and 8 bases at J, with 15 bases between the two ends. This CDR3 comprises 12 residues. Germline CDR1 reads ENHRY; CDR2 reads SYGVKD. The CDR3 sequence: CAILGRTVGYTF. Written as DNA, the CDR3 is TGTGCCATCCTGGGACGGACGGTGGGCTACACCTTC.

This clonotype was recorded many times. The DNA for the CDR3 is TGTGCCACCAGTGACCCCGGGACAGCGAACACCGGGGAGCTGTTTTTT. Protein sequence: CATSDPGTANTGELFF. V and J are TRBV24-1 and TRBJ2-2, with 7 bases fitting TRBD1. The germline V gene encodes CDR1 KGHDR and CDR2 SFDVKD. The CDR3 runs to 16 residues. The V gene end was trimmed by 4 bases and the J gene end by 0 bases; junction bases not matched to a gene: 4.

The CDR3 coding sequence is TGTGCCAGCAGCCCGGGACCGACCCTGACCTACGAGCAGTACTTC. Translated, it gives CASSPGPTLTYEQYF. The chain carries TRBV7-2 and TRBJ2-7; D may match TRBD1 or TRBD2 (5 bases each). Germline V gene lookup returns CDR1 SGHTA and CDR2 FQGNSA. CDR3 size: 15 residues. Trimming shortened V by 5 bases and J by 2 bases, and 16 bases separated the two germline ends.

The V gene is TRBV9, the J gene TRBJ2-2; D is perhaps TRBD1 (6 bases). Trimming removed 2 bases from V and 6 bases from J, with 11 bases in between. Germline lookup yields CDR1 SGDLS and CDR2 YYNGEE. This CDR3 comprises 14 residues. CDR3 DNA sequence: TGTGCCAGCAGCGTCGGACAGTTTCCCGGGGAGCTGTTTTTT. It yields the protein CASSVGQFPGELFF.

This clonotype was seen ten or more times. One end of the junction does not line up with germline, which may come from a read error. The rearrangement links TRBV7-7 to TRBJ1-4; D is ambiguous. Germline CDR1 reads SSHAT; CDR2 reads FNYEAQ (reference sequence). CDR3 length: 8 residues. This chain's CDR3 is CASSPSFF. CDR3 in DNA: TGTGCTAGCAGCCCCTCATTTTTT.

As for this clonotype: This clone may be a read error of a much larger clone one base away. The DNA for the CDR3 is TGTGCCGGCAGCTTGACAGGAATTCAGCCCCAGCATTTT. It is translated as CAGSLTGIQPQHF. The chain is built from TRBV7-2 and TRBJ1-6, with D perhaps TRBD1 (6 bases). The J call is uncertain, as TRBJ1-5 better fits the DNA end. The CDR3 spans 13 residues. Germline values: CDR1 SGHTA, CDR2 FQGNSA.

This clonotype is a singleton in its sample. The chain joins TRBV27 to TRBJ1-1; no clear D gene. Germline assignment: CDR1 MNHEY and CDR2 SMNVEV (reference sequence). Trimming stripped 2 bases from V and 3 bases from J, with 10 bases between. CDR3 size: 14 residues. CDR3 sequence (DNA): TGTGCCAGCAGTTTAATGGGCCCGGACACTGAAGCTTTCTTT. It codes for CASSLMGPDTEAFF.

The V gene is TRBV20-1, the J gene TRBJ2-7; D is perhaps TRBD1 or TRBD2 (5 bases each). Trimming shortened V by 1 base and J by 2 bases, and 12 bases separated the two germline ends. The CDR3 has 14 amino acids. Germline CDR1 DFQATT, CDR2 SNEGSKA (reference sequence). This CDR3 is CSARGGLGPYEQYF. In DNA, the CDR3 is TGCAGTGCTAGAGGGGGCCTGGGACCCTACGAGCAGTACTTC.

This clonotype was counted many times. The V gene is TRBV20-1, the J gene TRBJ2-5; D is undetermined. Germline CDR1 and CDR2: DFQATT and SNEGSKA (reference sequence). The germline V and J ends were trimmed by 6 bases and 5 bases, with 16 bases remaining between them. This CDR3 is 13 amino acids long. CDR3 nucleotides: TGCAGTGCCCCCTCCGGGCGCATGGAGACCCAGTACTTC. The encoded protein is CSAPSGRMETQYF.

This clonotype was found a few times. The chain uses TRBV7-8 and TRBJ1-6; maybe TRBD1 (6 bases). The CDR3 is 14 amino acids. The germline V gene has CDR1 SGHVS and CDR2 FQNEAQ. V lost 5 bases and J lost 7, with 12 bases in between. CDR3 in DNA: TGTGCCAGCAGCCAAAGGGGGGGGAATTCACCCCTCCACTTT. This gives the protein CASSQRGGNSPLHF.

This clonotype has a handful of counts. This sequence joins TRBV19 and TRBJ1-5; 7 bases map to TRBD1. The trim removed 11 bases at V and 4 bases at J, leaving 5 bases unmatched. The CDR3 loop spans 12 amino acids. CDR1 LNHDA and CDR2 SQIVND come from the germline V gene (reference sequence). Here the CDR3 reads CASRGTNQPQHF. In DNA form, the CDR3 reads TGTGCCTCCAGGGGGACGAATCAGCCCCAGCATTTT.

This clonotype has only one observation. The V and J genes are TRBV7-6 and TRBJ2-7, with D hard to call. Deletions cut 5 bases from V and 3 bases from J, with 11 bases between. CDR1 and CDR2 (germline): SGHVS, FNYEAQ. CDR3 length equals 13 residues. The CDR3 protein is CASSLEMNYEQYF. CDR3 nucleotides: TGTGCCAGCAGCCTAGAGATGAACTACGAGCAGTACTTC.

J is TRBJ2-7 and V is TRBV28; D unclear. The CDR3 runs 14 residues. Germline CDR1 is MDHEN and CDR2 is SYDVKM. V lost 3 bases to trimming and J lost 3 bases, with 12 bases between them. CDR3: CASSLTHRRYEQYF. CDR3 bases: TGTGCCAGCAGTTTGACTCACCGACGCTACGAGCAGTACTTC.

V usage is TRBV10-3 and J usage is TRBJ2-7; 8 nucleotides line up with TRBD2. The CDR3 sequence is 15 residues long. CDR1 and CDR2 (germline): ENHRY, SYGVKD. Trimming took 0 bases from V and 2 from J; bases not matched to a gene: 3. The CDR3 DNA reads TGTGCCATCAGTGAGTCGCGGGGGGTAGCCTACGAGCAGTACTTC. This encodes CAISESRGVAYEQYF.

This clonotype was counted ten times or more. This chain links TRBV3-1 with TRBJ2-5; a possible D gene is TRBD2 (6 bases). CDR1 and CDR2 (germline): LGHDT, YNNKEL (reference sequence). Trimming pared 4 bases from V and 5 bases from J, leaving 11 bases between. This CDR3 region has 13 residues. In DNA, the CDR3 is TGTGCCAGCAGCCTTACTAGCCTCGAGACCCAGTACTTC. This encodes CASSLTSLETQYF.

Turning to this clonotype: The CDR3 does not close with the conserved phenylalanine or tryptophan, likely indicating a read error. The V gene is TRBV5-6, the J gene TRBJ2-7; D assignment may be TRBD1 or TRBD2 (5 bases each). This CDR3 is built from 12 residues. The germline V gene encodes CDR1 SGHDT and CDR2 YYEEEE. Trimming removed 5 bases from V and 2 bases from J, with 8 bases in between. DNA of the CDR3: TGTGCCAGCAGTAGAGGGGCCTACGAGCAGTACTCC. Protein: CASSRGAYEQYS.

The rearrangement joins TRBV5-1 to TRBJ1-2; tentatively, D is TRBD1 (5 bases). Germline CDR1 and CDR2: SGHRS and YFSETQ. Trimming stripped 0 bases from V and 4 bases from J, with 19 bases between. The CDR3 runs to 17 residues. CDR3 DNA: TGCGCCAGCAGCTTGGACCAGGGTTTGAGTCACCGCTATGGCTACACCTTC. Residues: CASSLDQGLSHRYGYTF.

V and J are TRBV12-3 or TRBV12-4 and TRBJ1-5, with a possible D match to TRBD1 (6 bases). The CDR3 runs 14 residues. V shed 4 bases and J shed 7 bases, with 14 bases lying between them. The CDR3 DNA reads as TGTGCCAGCAGTTACTCGAGGGGGTGGCAGCCCCAGCATTTT. Its protein is CASSYSRGWQPQHF.

This clonotype appeared many times. The chain employs TRBV12-3 or TRBV12-4 and TRBJ1-5; no reliable D call. Trimming removed 3 bases from V and 0 bases from J, with 3 bases in between. The CDR3 is made up of 13 amino acids. CDR3 coding DNA: TGTGCCAGCAGTTTTAATAGCAATCAGCCCCAGCATTTT. This translates into CASSFNSNQPQHF.